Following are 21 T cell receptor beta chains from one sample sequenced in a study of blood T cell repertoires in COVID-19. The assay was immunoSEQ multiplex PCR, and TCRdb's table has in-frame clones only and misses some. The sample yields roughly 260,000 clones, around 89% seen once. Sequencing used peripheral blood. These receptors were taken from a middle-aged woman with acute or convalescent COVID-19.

The CDR3 sequence: CASSLGTGRDTGELFF. CDR3 nucleotides: TGTGCCAGCAGCCTCGGGACAGGGAGGGACACCGGGGAGCTGTTTTTT. The J gene is TRBJ2-2, the V gene TRBV9, with TRBD1 matching 9 bases. There are 16 residues in the CDR3. The germline V gene encodes CDR1 SGDLS and CDR2 YYNGEE. V was pared by 4 bases and J by 3 bases, with 7 bases of the junction left unmatched. Combining the CDR3 with reference TRBV9 and TRBJ2-2 gives the whole variable domain DSGVTQTPKHLITATGQRVTLRCSPRSGDLSVYWYQQSLDQGLQFLIQYYNGEERAKGNILERFSAQQFPDLHSELNLSSLELGDSALYFCASSLGTGRDTGELFFGEGSRLTVL.

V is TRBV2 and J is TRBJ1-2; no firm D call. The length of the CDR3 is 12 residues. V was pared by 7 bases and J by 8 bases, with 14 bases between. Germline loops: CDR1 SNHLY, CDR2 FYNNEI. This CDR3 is CASTLASGGYTF. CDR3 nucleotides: TGTGCCAGCACTCTAGCGTCGGGAGGCTACACCTTC.

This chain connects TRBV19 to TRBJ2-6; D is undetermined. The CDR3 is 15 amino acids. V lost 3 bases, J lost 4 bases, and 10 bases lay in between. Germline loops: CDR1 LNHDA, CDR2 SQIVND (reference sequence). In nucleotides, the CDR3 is TGTGCCAGTAGTATTCGCCGGAGAGGGGCCAACGTCCTGACTTTC. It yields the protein CASSIRRRGANVLTF.

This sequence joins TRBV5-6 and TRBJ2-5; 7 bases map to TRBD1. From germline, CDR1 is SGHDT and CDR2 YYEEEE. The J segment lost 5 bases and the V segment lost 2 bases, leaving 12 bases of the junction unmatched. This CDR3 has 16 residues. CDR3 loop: CASSFEGAIDRETQYF. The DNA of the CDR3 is TGTGCCAGCAGCTTTGAGGGGGCTATAGATCGCGAGACCCAGTACTTC.

CDR3 region: CASSYYRENTEAFF. Written as DNA, the CDR3 is TGTGCCAGCAGTTACTACAGGGAGAACACTGAAGCTTTCTTT. The V and J genes are TRBV6-5 and TRBJ1-1, with D maybe TRBD1 (6 bases). Germline V gene lookup returns CDR1 MNHEY and CDR2 SVGAGI. V was shortened by 1 base and J by 1 base, with 7 bases between the two germline ends. The CDR3 extends over 14 amino acids.

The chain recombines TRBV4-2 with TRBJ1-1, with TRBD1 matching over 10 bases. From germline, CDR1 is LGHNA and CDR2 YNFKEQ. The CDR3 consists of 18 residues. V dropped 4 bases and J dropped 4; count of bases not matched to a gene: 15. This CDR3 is CASSRGRGTGVLGTEAFF. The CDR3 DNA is TGTGCCAGCAGCCGCGGGAGAGGGACAGGGGTTTTAGGCACTGAAGCTTTCTTT.

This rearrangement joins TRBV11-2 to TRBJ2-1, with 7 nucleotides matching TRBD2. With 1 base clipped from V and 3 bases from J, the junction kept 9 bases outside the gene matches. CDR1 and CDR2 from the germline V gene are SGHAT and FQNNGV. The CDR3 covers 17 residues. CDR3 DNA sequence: TGTGCCAGCAGCTTAGGAGTATCGGGGGAGGGCTACAATGAGCAGTTCTTC. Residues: CASSLGVSGEGYNEQFF.

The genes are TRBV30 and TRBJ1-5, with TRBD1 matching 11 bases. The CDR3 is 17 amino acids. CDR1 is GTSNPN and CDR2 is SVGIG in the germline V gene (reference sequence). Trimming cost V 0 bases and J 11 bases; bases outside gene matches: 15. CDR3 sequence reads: CAWSVRWGQGDPSTQHF. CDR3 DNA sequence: TGTGCCTGGAGTGTACGGTGGGGACAGGGGGACCCATCGACCCAGCATTTT.

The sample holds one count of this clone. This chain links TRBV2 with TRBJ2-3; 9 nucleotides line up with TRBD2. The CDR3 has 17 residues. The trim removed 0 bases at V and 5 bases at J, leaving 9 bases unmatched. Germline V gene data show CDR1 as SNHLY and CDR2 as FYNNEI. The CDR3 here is CASSEALLGTSLDTQYF. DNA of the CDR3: TGTGCCAGCAGTGAAGCGCTTCTGGGGACTAGCCTAGATACGCAGTATTTT.

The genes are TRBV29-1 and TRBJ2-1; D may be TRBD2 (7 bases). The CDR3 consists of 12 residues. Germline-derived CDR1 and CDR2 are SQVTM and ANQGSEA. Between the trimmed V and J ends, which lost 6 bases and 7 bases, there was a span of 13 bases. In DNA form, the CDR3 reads TGCAGCGTAGGAGGGGGGGAAAATGAGCAGTTCTTC. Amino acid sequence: CSVGGGENEQFF.

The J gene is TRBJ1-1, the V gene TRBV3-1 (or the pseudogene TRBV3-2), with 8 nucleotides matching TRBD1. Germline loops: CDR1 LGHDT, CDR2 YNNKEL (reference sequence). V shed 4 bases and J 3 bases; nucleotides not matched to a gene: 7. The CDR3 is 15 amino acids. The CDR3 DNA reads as TGTGCCAGCAGCCGGAACAGGGGGACGGACACTGAAGCTTTCTTT. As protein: CASSRNRGTDTEAFF.

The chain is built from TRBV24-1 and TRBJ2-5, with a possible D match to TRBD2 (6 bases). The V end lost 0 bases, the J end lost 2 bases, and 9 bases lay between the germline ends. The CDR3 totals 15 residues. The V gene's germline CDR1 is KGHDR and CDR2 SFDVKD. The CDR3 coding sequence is TGTGCCACCAGTGATTTGACTAGCCCTCAAGAGACCCAGTACTTC. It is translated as CATSDLTSPQETQYF.

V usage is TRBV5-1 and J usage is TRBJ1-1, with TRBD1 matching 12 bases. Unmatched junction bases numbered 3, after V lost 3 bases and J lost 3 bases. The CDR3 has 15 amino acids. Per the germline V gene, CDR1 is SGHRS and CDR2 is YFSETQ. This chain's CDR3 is CASSSGQGAYTEAFF. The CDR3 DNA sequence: TGCGCCAGCAGCTCGGGACAGGGGGCGTACACTGAAGCTTTCTTT.

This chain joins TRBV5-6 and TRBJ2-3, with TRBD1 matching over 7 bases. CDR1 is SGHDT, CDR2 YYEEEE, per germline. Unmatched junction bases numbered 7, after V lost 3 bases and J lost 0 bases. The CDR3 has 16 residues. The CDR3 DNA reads TGTGCCAGCAGCTCACGGACAGGACGTAGCACAGATACGCAGTATTTT. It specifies CASSSRTGRSTDTQYF. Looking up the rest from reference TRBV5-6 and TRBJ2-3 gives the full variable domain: DAGVTQSPTHLIKTRGQQVTLRCSPKSGHDTVSWYQQALGQGPQFIFQYYEEEERQRGNFPDRFSGHQFPNYSSELNVNALLLGDSALYLCASSSRTGRSTDTQYFGPGTRLTVL.

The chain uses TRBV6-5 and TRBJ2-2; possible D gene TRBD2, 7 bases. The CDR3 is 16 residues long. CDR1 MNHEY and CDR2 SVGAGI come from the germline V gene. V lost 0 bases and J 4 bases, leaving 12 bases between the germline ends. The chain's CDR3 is CASSYSRGRSTGELFF. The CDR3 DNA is TGTGCCAGCAGTTACTCGCGGGGGCGGAGCACCGGGGAGCTGTTTTTT.

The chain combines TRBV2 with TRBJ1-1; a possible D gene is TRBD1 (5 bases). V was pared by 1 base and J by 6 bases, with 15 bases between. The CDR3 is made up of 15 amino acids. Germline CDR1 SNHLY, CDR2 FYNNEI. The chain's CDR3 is CASSEGALWGAEAFF. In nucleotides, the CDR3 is TGTGCCAGCAGTGAAGGGGCTCTGTGGGGGGCTGAAGCTTTCTTT.

CDR3 protein: CASSPTGANYGYTF. The CDR3, as DNA: TGCGCCAGCAGCCCGACAGGAGCTAACTATGGCTACACCTTC. The genes are TRBV4-1 and TRBJ1-2; a weak D match, TRBD1 (6 bases). This CDR3 is built from 14 residues. Germline assignment: CDR1 MGHRA and CDR2 YSYEKL. The ends were cut back, 4 bases at V and 0 bases at J, with 9 bases in the middle.

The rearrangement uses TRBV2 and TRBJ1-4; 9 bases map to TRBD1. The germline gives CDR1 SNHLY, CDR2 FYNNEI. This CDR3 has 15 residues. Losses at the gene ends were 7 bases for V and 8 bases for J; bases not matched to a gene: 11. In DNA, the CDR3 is TGTGCCAGCAAACCGGGGACAGGGCCTGGAGAAAAACTGTTTTTT. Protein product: CASKPGTGPGEKLFF. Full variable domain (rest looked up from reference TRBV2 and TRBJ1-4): EPEVTQTPSHQVTQMGQEVILRCVPISNHLYFYWYRQILGQKVEFLVSFYNNEISEKSEIFDDQFSVERPDGSNFTLKIRSTKLEDSAMYFCASKPGTGPGEKLFFGSGTQLSVL.

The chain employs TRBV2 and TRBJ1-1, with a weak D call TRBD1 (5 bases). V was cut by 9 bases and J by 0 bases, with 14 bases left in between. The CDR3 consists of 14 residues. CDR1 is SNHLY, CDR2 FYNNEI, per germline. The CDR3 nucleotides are TGTGCCAGGAGGTCAGGGCCCCTGAACACTGAAGCTTTCTTT. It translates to CARRSGPLNTEAFF.

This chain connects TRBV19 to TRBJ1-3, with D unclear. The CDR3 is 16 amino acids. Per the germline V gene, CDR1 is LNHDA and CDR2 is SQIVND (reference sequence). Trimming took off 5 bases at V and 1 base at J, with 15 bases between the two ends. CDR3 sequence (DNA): TGTGCCAGTAGTTCCCGGAGAGGGCGATCTGGAAACACCATATATTTT. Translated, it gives CASSSRRGRSGNTIYF.

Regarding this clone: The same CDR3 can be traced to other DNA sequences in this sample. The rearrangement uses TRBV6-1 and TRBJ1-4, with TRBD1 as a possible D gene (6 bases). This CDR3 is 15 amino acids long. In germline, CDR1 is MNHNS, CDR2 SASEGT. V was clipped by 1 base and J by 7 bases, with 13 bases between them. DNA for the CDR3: TGTGCCAGCAGTGAAGGATGGGGGGGCGGTGAAAAACTGTTTTTT. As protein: CASSEGWGGGEKLFF.